This record concerns one TCR beta chain sequence. The ends were cut back, 0 bases at V and 8 bases at J, with 14 bases in the middle. Germline loops: CDR1 DFQATT, CDR2 SNEGSKA (reference sequence). There are 14 residues in the CDR3. This sample was included in a study of identical twins. A single record per CDR3 protein comes from TCRdb applying MiXCR to the 5' RACE reads. The sample holds about 520,000 distinct CDR3 sequences, about 20% seen once. The sample was also reused in another study, on T cells expressing NK-cell markers.

The gene calls are TRBV20-1 and TRBJ2-1, with a possible D match to TRBD1 (5 bases). Sequencing was done on a sample of CD4+ T cells sorted from blood. This sequence was found in a woman in her late teens or twenties in good health. The CDR3 is CSARDLVARDEQFF. The CDR3 region has the DNA TGCAGTGCTAGAGATCTCGTCGCCAGGGATGAGCAGTTCTTC.